This T cell receptor (beta chain) was obtained from a study of blood T cell repertoires in COVID-19. Overall study context: Samples came from the United States, Italy and Spain, spanning acute and convalescent COVID-19. Sample material is recorded as cDNA or gDNA derived from T cells, B-cell-depleted T cells, or PBMCs.

Original handling: The assay estimated nucleated cells by amplifying reference gene primers. Measured with immunoSEQ multiplex PCR; TCRdb has only the in-frame clones, and not every one. The D gene and trimming were derived from the DNA, and the V and J assignments and clone size from that table. The repertoire holds roughly 170,000 clones, with around 82% as singletons. J was trimmed by 6 bases and V by 4 bases; bases with no gene match: 6. The germline CDR1 and CDR2 sequences are SGHKS and YYEKEE (reference sequence). CDR3 length: 14 amino acids. The TCR comes from a man in his sixties who had recovered from COVID-19. This rearrangement joins TRBV5-5 to TRBJ2-2; 7 bases line up with TRBD2. The source material was peripheral blood. The CDR3 nucleotides read TGTGCCAGCAGCGGCGGGGAGGGCCCCGGGGAGCTGTTTTTT. This gives the protein CASSGGEGPGELFF.